Listed below are T cell receptor beta chains from one sample, sequenced in a study of T cells after yellow fever vaccination. TCRdb redid the calling of the 5' RACE reads with MiXCR, one entry per CDR3 protein. The table shows some 250,000 distinct CDR3 sequences, with about 7% occurring only once. Sequencing used CD4+ T cells sorted from PBMCs, obtained 15 days after the yellow fever booster vaccination. Source of these receptors: a man aged 25 to 40 who received the YFV17D yellow fever vaccine. Both conserved end residues are part of each CDR3. A D gene is named only where the DNA matches it firmly. For some rows the clone size is stated as once, few or many, or as a class when expanded; others skip it.

CDR3aa	CDR3nt	j_gene	v_gene	abundance	d_gene
CASSFGLAGVRTDTQYF	TGTGCCAGCAGCTTTGGCCTAGCGGGAGTTCGCACAGATACGCAGTATTTT	TRBJ2-3	TRBV7-9	few	TRBD2
CASSPRATGDTGELFF	TGCGCCAGCAGCCCCCGGGCGACAGGGGACACCGGGGAGCTGTTTTTT	TRBJ2-2	TRBV5-1	-	TRBD1
CASSLATASSYGYTF	TGTGCCAGCAGCTTAGCCACAGCATCCTCGTATGGCTACACCTTC	TRBJ1-2	TRBV7-2	few	-
CASSLGSHRNYEQYF	TGTGCCAGCAGCTTAGGGTCTCACAGGAACTACGAGCAGTACTTC	TRBJ2-7	TRBV7-2	many	-
CASSPPRLGNPNEQFF	TGTGCCAGCAGTCCCCCCAGACTAGGCAATCCTAATGAGCAGTTCTTC	TRBJ2-1	TRBV7-9	many	-
CSAPLGREPRETQYF	TGCAGTGCCCCTCTGGGGCGGGAGCCGCGGGAGACCCAGTACTTC	TRBJ2-5	TRBV20-1	-	TRBD2
CASSKGHNTEAFF	TGTGCCAGCAGCAAAGGCCACAACACTGAAGCTTTCTTT	TRBJ1-1	TRBV21-1	-	-
CASRGGGTGELFF	TGTGCCAGCAGAGGGGGCGGAACCGGGGAGCTGTTTTTT	TRBJ2-2	TRBV6-1	many	TRBD1
CASSRTGSGNTIYF	TGTGCCAGCAGTCGGACAGGGTCTGGAAACACCATATATTTT	TRBJ1-3	TRBV6-1	many	TRBD1
CSARQTSQEQYF	TGCAGTGCGCGACAGACTAGTCAAGAGCAGTACTTC	TRBJ2-7	TRBV20-1	-	-
CASSHISGTAHYEQYF	TGTGCCAGCAGCCATATCTCCGGGACAGCCCACTACGAGCAGTACTTC	TRBJ2-7	TRBV6-1	few	TRBD1
CSVGGVWDTEAFF	TGCAGCGTTGGGGGGGTATGGGACACTGAAGCTTTCTTT	TRBJ1-1	TRBV29-1	few	-
CASSLGGGSREQFF	TGTGCCAGCAGCCTGGGGGGGGGCTCGCGTGAGCAGTTCTTC	TRBJ2-1	TRBV7-3	few	-
CASIAGSPSGANVLTF	TGCGCCAGCATAGCGGGAAGTCCCTCTGGGGCCAACGTCCTGACTTTC	TRBJ2-6	TRBV5-1	-	TRBD2
CASSQGLAGGWGDTQYF	TGTGCCAGCAGCCAGGGACTAGCGGGAGGGTGGGGAGATACGCAGTATTTT	TRBJ2-3	TRBV12-3/TRBV12-4	-	TRBD2
CSAREGTLGTEAFF	TGCAGTGCTAGAGAAGGTACCCTGGGAACTGAAGCTTTCTTT	TRBJ1-1	TRBV20-1	-	-
CASTPGDGGFTYEQYF	TGCGCCAGCACCCCCGGCGACGGGGGTTTCACCTACGAGCAGTACTTC	TRBJ2-7	TRBV5-1	few	-
CASSQDPGPRGTGANTGELFF	TGTGCCAGCAGCCAAGATCCTGGACCCAGGGGTACTGGCGCGAACACCGGGGAGCTGTTTTTT	TRBJ2-2	TRBV3-1	few	-
CSASRLAFANEQFF	TGCAGTGCCAGTCGACTAGCGTTTGCCAATGAGCAGTTCTTC	TRBJ2-1	TRBV20-1	-	TRBD2
CASSGVAYEQYF	TGTGCCAGCTCGGGGGTAGCCTACGAGCAGTACTTC	TRBJ2-7	TRBV18	-	-
CSASSLGPYNEQFF	TGCAGTGCTAGTTCGCTGGGGCCTTACAATGAGCAGTTCTTC	TRBJ2-1	TRBV20-1	few	-
CSASSYLGAGYTF	TGCAGTGCTAGTAGCTATTTAGGGGCTGGCTACACCTTC	TRBJ1-2	TRBV20-1	-	-
CASSPLQGSYEQYF	TGTGCCAGCAGCCCATTGCAGGGGTCCTACGAGCAGTACTTC	TRBJ2-7	TRBV5-4	-	-
CSAGREAQLGETQYF	TGCAGTGCTGGGCGGGAGGCCCAACTCGGCGAGACCCAGTACTTC	TRBJ2-5	TRBV20-1	-	TRBD2
CASSQDWTGDSYEQYF	TGCGCCAGCAGCCAAGACTGGACAGGGGACTCCTACGAGCAGTACTTC	TRBJ2-7	TRBV4-3	many	TRBD1
CASSFGGGEQYF	TGTGCCAGCAGTTTCGGGGGGGGCGAGCAGTACTTC	TRBJ2-7	TRBV3-1	-	TRBD2
CASSLQHVQDTQYF	TGCGCCAGCAGCCTACAACATGTTCAAGATACGCAGTATTTT	TRBJ2-3	TRBV5-1	few	-
CASSIGTKHTDTQYF	TGTGCCAGCAGTATCGGGACTAAGCACACAGATACGCAGTATTTT	TRBJ2-3	TRBV5-4	-	TRBD2
CASRAGGSYNEQFF	TGTGCCAGCAGGGCAGGGGGGTCCTACAATGAGCAGTTCTTC	TRBJ2-1	TRBV27	few	-
CSARAGRLAGDFSSYEQYF	TGCAGTGCTAGAGCGGGGCGGCTAGCGGGAGATTTCAGCTCCTACGAGCAGTACTTC	TRBJ2-7	TRBV20-1	many	TRBD2
CASSQDFPGANVLTF	TGCGCCAGCAGCCAAGACTTCCCTGGGGCCAACGTCCTGACTTTC	TRBJ2-6	TRBV4-3	-	-
CSAPGVQAFNEKLFF	TGCAGTGCTCCAGGCGTGCAAGCCTTTAATGAAAAACTGTTTTTT	TRBJ1-4	TRBV20-1	-	-
CASSQEWGGNQPQHF	TGCGCCAGCAGCCAGGAGTGGGGAGGCAATCAGCCCCAGCATTTT	TRBJ1-5	TRBV4-3	few	-
CASSLSASFSGINNEQFF	TGTGCCAGCAGCTTATCCGCTTCTTTTAGCGGGATCAACAATGAGCAGTTCTTC	TRBJ2-1	TRBV11-2	few	TRBD2
CASSLTTGHPRGEKLFF	TGTGCCAGCAGCTTAACAACGGGACACCCGCGAGGTGAAAAACTGTTTTTT	TRBJ1-4	TRBV7-9	-	-
CASRLAKLPGQIYTDTQYF	TGTGCAAGTCGCTTAGCCAAACTCCCGGGACAGATTTACACAGATACGCAGTATTTT	TRBJ2-3	TRBV12-2	-	-
CASSFSSGRAYGANVLTF	TGTGCCAGCAGTTTCTCTAGCGGGAGGGCCTATGGGGCCAACGTCCTGACTTTC	TRBJ2-6	TRBV12-3/TRBV12-4	-	TRBD2
CSARRDRNQPQHF	TGCAGTGCTAGAAGGGACAGAAATCAGCCCCAGCATTTT	TRBJ1-5	TRBV20-1	-	TRBD1
CASSQDWGGAGRADTQYF	TGCGCCAGCAGCCAAGATTGGGGCGGAGCAGGGCGCGCAGATACGCAGTATTTT	TRBJ2-3	TRBV4-3	few	-
CASSLAGDLNNEQFF	TGCGCCAGCAGCTTGGCCGGGGATCTTAACAATGAGCAGTTCTTC	TRBJ2-1	TRBV5-1	-	-
CATQQRAGGVEQYF	TGTGCCACCCAACAACGGGCGGGAGGTGTAGAGCAGTACTTC	TRBJ2-7	TRBV3-1	few	TRBD2
CASSLSGTGIYEQYF	TGTGCCAGCAGTTTATCGGGGACAGGGATTTACGAGCAGTACTTC	TRBJ2-7	TRBV27	-	TRBD1
CASSPSNIQYF	TGTGCCAGCAGCCCCAGTAACATTCAGTACTTC	TRBJ2-4	TRBV28	many	-
CASLRDRVNTEAFF	TGTGCCAGCCTACGGGACAGGGTGAACACTGAAGCTTTCTTT	TRBJ1-1	TRBV18	-	TRBD1
CASSLASPGTSGRRADTQYF	TGTGCCAGCAGCTTAGCGAGTCCGGGGACTAGCGGGAGGAGGGCAGATACGCAGTATTTT	TRBJ2-3	TRBV7-6	few	TRBD2
CASSLEGRGRDGYTF	TGTGCCAGCAGCTTGGAGGGCAGGGGGCGCGATGGCTACACCTTC	TRBJ1-2	TRBV5-6	few	TRBD1
CAWSEIAGNQPQHF	TGTGCCTGGAGCGAAATAGCTGGGAATCAGCCCCAGCATTTT	TRBJ1-5	TRBV30	-	-
CASKGHQALETQYF	TGTGCCAGCAAGGGACATCAGGCGCTGGAGACCCAGTACTTC	TRBJ2-5	TRBV12-3/TRBV12-4	many	-
CSARGSTGESYNEQFF	TGCAGTGCTAGAGGATCGACAGGGGAGTCGTACAATGAGCAGTTCTTC	TRBJ2-1	TRBV20-1	few	TRBD1
CASRILTDTGELFF	TGTGCCAGCAGAATCCTTACAGACACCGGGGAGCTGTTTTTT	TRBJ2-2	TRBV12-3/TRBV12-4	many	-
CASSYTALDSYEQYF	TGTGCCAGCAGCTACACGGCGCTGGACTCCTACGAGCAGTACTTC	TRBJ2-7	TRBV7-2	few	-
CASSTPGQGARVLSYEQYF	TGTGCCAGCAGCACACCGGGACAGGGGGCGCGAGTCCTCTCCTACGAGCAGTACTTC	TRBJ2-7	TRBV11-2	-	TRBD1
CASSLARRSLNEQFF	TGTGCCAGCAGCTTAGCGCGGCGGTCCCTCAATGAGCAGTTCTTC	TRBJ2-1	TRBV7-2	many	-